This passage covers 18 T cell receptor beta chains from one sample sequenced in a study of blood T cells in healthy people across ages. The second PCR ran about 6 to 12 cycles with a sample-barcoded 5' primer and J-beta primers. TCRdb re-called the 5' RACE reads through MiXCR, storing one row per CDR3 protein. The table lists 600,000 to 1,000,000 distinct CDR3 sequences, 20% to 30% of them singletons. Separately, the same data were catalogued under a study of T cells of mothers and their children.

The sample taken for sequencing was blood. The receptors come from a boy younger than 18 in good health.

Only a few counts were recorded for this clonotype. The CDR3 DNA reads as TGTGCCATCAGTGGCGACTCACCACGGGATACGCAGTATTTT. Translation gives CAISGDSPRDTQYF. The V gene is TRBV10-3, the J gene TRBJ2-3; D is unclear. The V and J ends lost 4 bases and 6 bases respectively, with 14 bases between them. Germline V gene lookup returns CDR1 ENHRY and CDR2 SYGVKD. The CDR3 length is 14 residues.

The chain carries TRBV4-3 and TRBJ1-2, with 8 positions matching TRBD1. V trimming: 3 bases; J trimming: 8 bases; junction bases outside the gene matches: 14. The length of the CDR3 is 16 residues. The V gene's germline CDR1 is LGHNA and CDR2 YSLEER. The CDR3 DNA reads as TGCGCCAGCAGCCAGGACAGGGAGGGCGCCTTAGGGGGCTACACCTTC. The encoded protein is CASSQDREGALGGYTF.

The chain has TRBV7-8 and TRBJ2-5; 11 bases fit TRBD1. Near its end, the DNA agrees better with TRBJ2-7, so the J call may be wrong. Germline V CDR1 and CDR2: SGHVS, FQNEAQ. The CDR3 contains 16 residues. The CDR3, as DNA: TGTGCCAGCAGCCAAACCGGGACAGGGGGTTCCTACGAGCAGTACTTC. Residues: CASSQTGTGGSYEQYF.

The chain couples TRBV20-1 to TRBJ2-7, with TRBD2 matching 9 bases. CDR3 length equals 18 residues. The J segment lost 1 base and the V segment lost 3 bases, leaving 16 bases of the junction unmatched. Germline lookup yields CDR1 DFQATT and CDR2 SNEGSKA (reference sequence). CDR3 nucleotide sequence: TGCAGTGCTAGGACCCGGGGTGGACTAGCGATTCAGTCCTACGAGCAGTACTTC. Protein: CSARTRGGLAIQSYEQYF.

The V gene is TRBV9, the J gene TRBJ2-2, with 9 bases that match TRBD2. CDR1 and CDR2 from the germline V gene are SGDLS and YYNGEE. V lost 1 base and J lost 2; bases outside the gene matches: 6. This CDR3 is built from 17 residues. CDR3 sequence (DNA): TGTGCCAGCAGCGTATCCCCTAGCGGGGCCAACACCGGGGAGCTGTTTTTT. It encodes CASSVSPSGANTGELFF.

The chain is built from TRBV10-3 and TRBJ2-3; 7 positions agree with TRBD2. This CDR3 is built from 18 residues. Germline V CDR1 and CDR2: ENHRY, SYGVKD. J gave up 0 bases and V 0 bases, and 9 bases lay outside the gene matches. CDR3 amino acids: CAISESIIRGGSTDTQYF. The CDR3 DNA reads as TGTGCCATCAGTGAGTCGATTATACGGGGAGGGAGCACAGATACGCAGTATTTT.

This clonotype has more than one count but fewer than ten. The CDR3 DNA reads as TGTGCCAGCAGCCAACAGGGGATTGCCTACGAGCAGTACTTC. It specifies CASSQQGIAYEQYF. This chain joins TRBV14 and TRBJ2-5, with D maybe TRBD1 (6 bases). Gene TRBJ2-7 matches the end of the DNA better, so the J call may be wrong. The CDR3 runs 14 residues. The germline V gene has CDR1 SGHDN and CDR2 FVKESK.

The V and J genes are TRBV20-1 and TRBJ2-4, with 9 bases identical to TRBD2. The germline CDR1 and CDR2 sequences are DFQATT and SNEGSKA (reference sequence). With V trimmed by 5 bases and J by 5 bases, 7 bases remained unmatched. The CDR3 totals 14 residues. The DNA of the CDR3 is TGCAGTGCTGGGATCATAGCGGGAGAAAACATTCAGTACTTC. It specifies CSAGIIAGENIQYF.

This clonotype was recorded at least ten times. Germline is not matched at one junction end, which may reflect a read error. V is TRBV12-3 or TRBV12-4 and J is TRBJ2-7; D is uncertain. There are 11 residues in the CDR3. The CDR3 region has the DNA TGTGCCAGCAGCTTAGGGCTCGAGCAGTACTTC. Protein sequence: CASSLGLEQYF.

This chain joins TRBV6-5 and TRBJ2-7; 8 nucleotides align to TRBD1. Unmatched junction bases numbered 5, after V lost 5 bases and J lost 2 bases. Germline V gene sequence: CDR1 MNHEY, CDR2 SVGAGI. The CDR3 consists of 14 residues. The CDR3 DNA sequence: TGTGCCAGCAGTAGACAGGGGTTCCCCTACGAGCAGTACTTC. Its protein product is CASSRQGFPYEQYF.

The chain is built from TRBV6-1 and TRBJ2-7; D possibly corresponds to TRBD1 (5 bases). Germline values: CDR1 MNHNS, CDR2 SASEGT. The CDR3 extends over 13 amino acids. V lost 2 bases and J lost 10, with 15 bases in between. The DNA for the CDR3 is TGTGCCAGCAGTGAATGGTCCCAGGGTAAACAGTACTTC. Translation: CASSEWSQGKQYF.

V gene TRBV20-1 combines with J gene TRBJ1-1; D is uncertain. In germline, CDR1 is DFQATT, CDR2 SNEGSKA (reference sequence). The CDR3 is 13 amino acids. V lost 5 bases to trimming and J lost 1 base, with 11 bases between them. In DNA form, the CDR3 reads TGCAGTGCTGCCATTTCCGGGAACACTGAAGCTTTCTTT. The encoded protein is CSAAISGNTEAFF.

The chain uses TRBV29-1 and TRBJ2-6, with unresolved D. The CDR3 loop spans 14 amino acids. Germline V gene lookup returns CDR1 SQVTM and CDR2 ANQGSEA. The V end lost 4 bases, the J end lost 4 bases, and 11 bases lay between the germline ends. The CDR3 here is CSVVGIAGANVLTF. Written as DNA, the CDR3 is TGCAGCGTTGTAGGGATCGCAGGGGCCAACGTCCTGACTTTC.

There are a few counts of this clonotype. The CDR3: CASSPGGTLSTGELFF. The CDR3, as DNA: TGTGCCAGCAGTCCCGGGGGGACACTGTCTACCGGGGAGCTGTTTTTT. This chain connects TRBV2 to TRBJ2-2; D is possibly TRBD2 (7 bases). From germline, CDR1 is SNHLY and CDR2 FYNNEI. Deletions cut 5 bases from V and 5 bases from J, with 18 bases between. This CDR3 is 16 amino acids long.

Only one count was recorded for this clonotype. V and J are TRBV29-1 and TRBJ1-2; D remains ambiguous. The CDR3 sequence is 13 residues long. V lost 3 bases and J 1 base, leaving 9 bases between the germline ends. The germline V gene has CDR1 SQVTM and CDR2 ANQGSEA. CDR3 nucleotides: TGCAGCGTTGACTCAGACAATAACTATGGCTACACCTTC. It is translated as CSVDSDNNYGYTF.

This chain links TRBV7-2 with TRBJ2-1; TRBD2 agrees at 11 bases. V dropped 2 bases and J dropped 7; count of bases not matched to a gene: 7. CDR1 is SGHTA, CDR2 FQGNSA, per germline. This CDR3 has 16 amino acids. CDR3 nucleotides: TGTGCCAGCAGCTTATATAGCGGGAGGGTTTTAAATGAGCAGTTCTTC. As protein: CASSLYSGRVLNEQFF.

This chain joins TRBV18 and TRBJ1-1; the D is unclear. The length of the CDR3 is 15 residues. Trimming took off 3 bases at V and 3 bases at J, with 14 bases between the two ends. CDR1 is KGHSH, CDR2 LQKENI, per germline. CDR3 region: CASSPYRVADTEAFF. As DNA, the CDR3 is TGTGCCAGCTCACCCTATCGGGTGGCGGACACTGAAGCTTTCTTT.

This chain uses TRBV6-2 or TRBV6-3 with TRBJ2-1; D is perhaps TRBD2 (5 bases). Germline CDR1 reads MNHEY; CDR2 reads SVGEGT. The CDR3 runs to 16 residues. V gave up 6 bases and J gave up 4 bases, with 19 bases separating them. The CDR3 coding sequence is TGTGCCAGCAGCCCAGCGTACAAAGGAGGTTACAATGAGCAGTTCTTC. Protein sequence: CASSPAYKGGYNEQFF.